These T cell receptor beta chains were read from a single sample in a study of OX40 agonist ivuxolimab in advanced cancers. TCRdb's copy holds only in-frame clones and misses some; the assay was immunoSEQ multiplex PCR. The data contain some 74,000 clones, around 88% of them seen just once; the ten biggest clones take up 5.5% to 8%. The sample was CD4+ or CD8+ T cells sorted from blood, taken in a trial of the OX40 agonist ivuxolimab. The receptors here all came from an adult with an advanced solid tumor such as melanoma, head and neck, liver or kidney cancer. The CDR3 runs from the conserved cysteine through the conserved F or W.

>TRBV18
CASSRDRAVYEQYF
>TRBV30
CAWSPSGTGAAGNQPQHF
>TRBV7-2
CASSLGPAGGRYIQYF
>TRBV2
CASSVGQDNYGYTF
>TRBV11-2
CASSLLAPLDEQYF
>TRBV9
CASRGGNNYGYTF
>TRBV5-6
CASSLLAGSTDTQYF
>TRBV11-3
CASSSRDSPLHF
>TRBV27
CASSLGQLYEQYF
>TRBV27
CASSLFGGGIISEQFF
>TRBV25-1
CASTPGGAANEKLFF
>TRBV5-1
CASRDSNNSPLHF
>TRBV11-2
CASGNTGSGPPLHF
>TRBV6-5
CASSTGQEYNNEQFF
>TRBV21-1
CASSNPPYYNEQFF